The 23 T cell receptor beta chains below all came from one sample that was sequenced in a study of T cells in Graves' hyperthyroidism and ophthalmopathy. RNA transcripts yielded amplified TCR beta CDR3 regions. TCR CDR3 underwent first-round RT-PCR with the HTBI primer set. TCRdb independently ran MiXCR on the multiplex PCR reads; one entry per CDR3 protein. Among more than 450,000 distinct CDR3 sequences listed, 20% were seen once. Sequencing used blood. The receptors stem from a man aged 40-55 years with Graves' ophthalmopathy.

This clonotype was counted between two and nine times. This sequence joins TRBV6-1 and TRBJ1-1, with D possibly TRBD1 on 5 matching bases. The germline V and J ends were trimmed by 5 bases and 0 bases, with 13 bases remaining between them. The CDR3 spans 15 residues. Germline loops: CDR1 MNHNS, CDR2 SASEGT. The CDR3 region is CASSTRTSMNTEAFF. The CDR3, as DNA: TGTGCCAGCAGTACCCGGACAAGCATGAACACTGAAGCTTTCTTT.

This clonotype was detected a few times. The chain couples TRBV5-4 to TRBJ1-6; 7 nucleotides match TRBD1. The germline V gene encodes CDR1 SGHNT and CDR2 YYREEE (reference sequence). The CDR3 contains 14 residues. With 0 bases clipped from V and 9 bases from J, the junction kept 3 bases outside the gene matches. The CDR3 nucleotides read TGTGCCAGCAGCTTGGGCAGGGGGGTTTCACCCCTCCACTTT. This sequence encodes CASSLGRGVSPLHF.

This clonotype was detected only a few times. The chain employs TRBV7-9 and TRBJ1-5, with D unresolved. The length of the CDR3 is 13 residues. CDR1 is SEHNR and CDR2 is FQNEAQ in the germline V gene (reference sequence). V was shortened by 3 bases and J by 4 bases, with 7 bases between the two germline ends. As DNA, the CDR3 is TGTGCCAGCAGCTTCCAGGAAAATCAGCCCCAGCATTTT. Translating it yields CASSFQENQPQHF.

This chain connects TRBV5-1 to TRBJ1-6, with TRBD1 matching 8 bases. This CDR3 comprises 16 residues. CDR1 is SGHRS and CDR2 is YFSETQ in the germline V gene. V lost 0 bases, J lost 7 bases, and 6 bases stayed unmatched. The CDR3 bases are TGCGCCAGCAGCTTGGGCGCGGGACAGGCCAATTCACCCCTCCACTTT. This sequence encodes CASSLGAGQANSPLHF. Together with reference TRBV5-1 and TRBJ1-6, the CDR3 gives the full variable domain: KAGVTQTPRYLIKTRGQQVTLSCSPISGHRSVSWYQQTPGQGLQFLFEYFSETQRNKGNFPGRFSGRQFSNSRSEMNVSTLELGDSALYLCASSLGAGQANSPLHFGNGTRLTVT.

This clonotype was detected a few times. The chain combines TRBV10-3 with TRBJ2-7; 10 bases line up with TRBD1. V trimming: 8 bases; J trimming: 2 bases; junction bases outside the gene matches: 9. The CDR3 sequence is 15 residues long. Germline V gene data show CDR1 as ENHRY and CDR2 as SYGVKD. The CDR3 is CAIRIGDRGTYEQYF. CDR3 DNA: TGTGCCATCCGAATAGGGGACAGGGGTACCTACGAGCAGTACTTC.

This clonotype has a handful of counts. This chain joins TRBV20-1 and TRBJ2-5; 9 positions agree with TRBD1. Trimming removed 4 bases from V and 4 bases from J; junction bases left unmatched: 7. There are 14 residues in the CDR3. Germline CDR1 reads DFQATT; CDR2 reads SNEGSKA (reference sequence). CDR3 nucleotide sequence: TGCAGTGCTATGACAGGGGGGGGTCGAGAGACCCAGTACTTC. It yields the protein CSAMTGGGRETQYF.

The chain links TRBV20-1 to TRBJ2-1; possibly TRBD1 or TRBD2 for D (5 bases each). This CDR3 spans 12 amino acids. Looked up from germline, CDR1 is DFQATT and CDR2 is SNEGSKA (reference sequence). The V end was cut by 8 bases, the J end by 6 bases, with 14 bases between. CDR3 coding DNA: TGCAGTAATAACCGGGGCTTCAATGAGCAGTTCTTC. Its protein is CSNNRGFNEQFF.

This clonotype was picked up many times. The chain employs TRBV30 and TRBJ2-7; D gene unclear. In germline, CDR1 is GTSNPN, CDR2 SVGIG (reference sequence). V lost 5 bases to trimming and J lost 3 bases, with 11 bases between them. The CDR3 totals 12 residues. The CDR3: CAWSLEDYEQYF. The CDR3, as DNA: TGTGCCTGGTCCCTGGAAGACTACGAGCAGTACTTC.

There are many counts of this clonotype. The chain joins TRBV7-2 to TRBJ1-5; D call uncertain. Trimming removed 2 bases at V and 6 bases at J, with 11 bases between. Germline V gene lookup returns CDR1 SGHTA and CDR2 FQGNSA. The CDR3 is made up of 14 amino acids. The CDR3 loop reads CASSLLGWSQPQHF. The CDR3, as DNA: TGTGCCAGCAGCTTATTGGGTTGGAGTCAGCCCCAGCATTTT. Supplemented by reference TRBV7-2 and TRBJ1-5, the full variable domain reads GAGVSQSPSNKVTEKGKDVELRCDPISGHTALYWYRQSLGQGLEFLIYFQGNSAPDKSGLPSDRFSAERTGGSVSTLTIQRTQQEDSAVYLCASSLLGWSQPQHFGDGTRLSIL.

The CDR3, as DNA: TGTGCTAGTGGTTTATTAGGCAATGAGCAGTTCTTC. Its protein is CASGLLGNEQFF. J is TRBJ2-1 and V is TRBV12-5; D is ambiguous. Germline CDR1 LGHNT, CDR2 FRNRAP. The V end was cut by 3 bases, the J end by 6 bases, with 6 bases between. This CDR3 is built from 12 residues.

This clonotype has a handful of counts. The chain combines TRBV28 with TRBJ1-2; a possible D gene is TRBD1 (6 bases). CDR1 and CDR2 from the germline V gene are MDHEN and SYDVKM. Trimming cost V 3 bases and J 7 bases, with 9 bases left between them. The CDR3 is made up of 12 amino acids. The CDR3 loop reads CASSFTGLGYTF. Here the CDR3 DNA reads TGTGCCAGCAGTTTCACAGGGCTTGGCTACACCTTC.

Worth noting for this clonotype: One junction end does not reproduce the germline sequence, and a read error may be involved. V is TRBV28 and J is TRBJ2-2; TRBD1 or TRBD2 may be the D gene (6 bases each). CDR3 length: 13 residues. Germline V gene data show CDR1 as MDHEN and CDR2 as SYDVKM. The CDR3 region is CASRRGGPGGLFF. In DNA, the CDR3 is TGTGCCAGCAGGCGAGGGGGACCCGGGGGGCTGTTTTTT. Filled out from reference TRBV28 and TRBJ2-2, the complete variable domain reads DVKVTQSSRYLVKRTGEKVFLECVQDMDHENMFWYRQDPGLGLRLIYFSYDVKMKEKGDIPEGYSVSREKKERFSLILESASTNQTSMYLCASRRGGPGGLFFGEGSRLTVL.

This clonotype was seen more than once but under ten times. CDR3 in DNA: TGCAGTGCTAGTGTACAGTTAAATTCACCCCTCCACTTT. The encoded protein is CSASVQLNSPLHF. The genes are TRBV20-1 and TRBJ1-6; D gene uncertain. Trimming cost V 3 bases and J 7 bases, with 10 bases left between them. Germline V lookup: CDR1 DFQATT, CDR2 SNEGSKA (reference sequence). This CDR3 is built from 13 residues.

Many counts were recorded for this clonotype. This rearrangement joins TRBV11-2 to TRBJ2-3; TRBD2 is a possible D gene (6 bases). Germline lookup yields CDR1 SGHAT and CDR2 FQNNGV. This CDR3 is built from 15 residues. Trimming cost V 3 bases and J 0 bases, with 10 bases left between them. This CDR3 reads CASSFREPSTDTQYF. The CDR3, as DNA: TGTGCCAGCAGCTTCCGGGAGCCTAGCACAGATACGCAGTATTTT.

This clonotype was observed a handful of times. J is TRBJ2-1 and V is TRBV3-1, with TRBD2 identical over 12 bases. With V trimmed by 4 bases and J by 7 bases, 8 bases remained unmatched. Germline assignment: CDR1 LGHDT and CDR2 YNNKEL (reference sequence). CDR3 length: 16 residues. The CDR3 DNA reads TGTGCCAGCAGCCCCCTAGCGGGAGGGACGGATAATGAGCAGTTCTTC. This translates into CASSPLAGGTDNEQFF.

Only a few counts were recorded for this clonotype. J is TRBJ2-2 and V is TRBV7-8, with 13 bases lining up with TRBD2. The J segment lost 6 bases and the V segment lost 4 bases, leaving 5 bases of the junction unmatched. CDR1 is SGHVS and CDR2 is FQNEAQ in the germline V gene. The CDR3 sequence is 16 residues long. The CDR3 DNA sequence: TGTGCCAGCAGCTCAAGGACTAGCGGGAGCGCCGGGGAGCTGTTTTTT. Protein sequence: CASSSRTSGSAGELFF.

In this sample, this clonotype turned up many times. The chain recombines TRBV3-1 with TRBJ2-1; D possibly corresponds to TRBD1 (6 bases). Germline values: CDR1 LGHDT, CDR2 YNNKEL (reference sequence). The CDR3 runs 13 residues. V lost 4 bases and J lost 12, with 16 bases in between. This CDR3 is CASSLGQTFAQFF. DNA of the CDR3: TGTGCCAGCAGCCTAGGACAGACTTTCGCGCAGTTCTTC.

The chain carries TRBV20-1 and TRBJ1-2, with D possibly being TRBD1 (6 bases). V was cut by 3 bases and J by 2 bases, with 13 bases left in between. The CDR3 spans 14 residues. Germline lookup yields CDR1 DFQATT and CDR2 SNEGSKA (reference sequence). The CDR3 region is CSARITGLNYGYTF. CDR3 nucleotides: TGCAGTGCTAGGATCACAGGGCTCAACTATGGCTACACCTTC.

This clonotype was detected ten times or more. V is TRBV7-2 and J is TRBJ2-7; D is undetermined. Germline CDR1 is SGHTA and CDR2 is FQGNSA. V was trimmed by 5 bases and J by 5 bases, leaving 7 bases between them. This CDR3 spans 11 amino acids. CDR3 loop: CASSRSHEQYF. Written as DNA, the CDR3 is TGTGCCAGCAGCCGTTCTCACGAGCAGTACTTC.

This clonotype was detected a few times. The chain has TRBV18 and TRBJ1-2; TRBD1 aligns across 9 bases. This CDR3 has 15 amino acids. Germline V gene lookup returns CDR1 KGHSH and CDR2 LQKENI. V was pared by 6 bases and J by 2 bases, with 7 bases of the junction left unmatched. The CDR3 DNA sequence: TGTGCCAGCTCGCAGAACAGGGGGCCGAACTATGGCTACACCTTC. As protein: CASSQNRGPNYGYTF. Full variable domain (remainder filled in from reference TRBV18 and TRBJ1-2): NAGVMQNPRHLVRRRGQEARLRCSPMKGHSHVYWYRQLPEEGLKFMVYLQKENIIDESGMPKERFSAEFPKEGPSILRIQQVVRGDSAAYFCASSQNRGPNYGYTFGSGTRLTVV.

This clonotype has a handful of counts. This chain links TRBV2 with TRBJ1-5; D uncertain. Germline V gives CDR1 SNHLY, CDR2 FYNNEI. This CDR3 comprises 13 residues. V was pared by 1 base and J by 5 bases, with 6 bases between. CDR3 sequence: CASSEVRDQPQHF. CDR3 coding DNA: TGTGCCAGCAGTGAAGTGAGGGATCAGCCCCAGCATTTT.

This clonotype was observed many times. This chain joins TRBV18 and TRBJ1-4, with D possibly matching TRBD1 (6 bases). The CDR3 extends over 15 amino acids. The V gene's germline CDR1 is KGHSH and CDR2 LQKENI. V lost 2 bases, J lost 4 bases, and 11 bases lay in between. CDR3 amino acids: CASSPRGADNEKLFF. DNA of the CDR3: TGTGCCAGCTCACCAAGGGGGGCGGATAATGAAAAACTGTTTTTT.

This clonotype was counted many times. This rearrangement joins TRBV7-3 to TRBJ2-1; D could derive from TRBD1 or TRBD2 (5 bases each). This CDR3 is 14 amino acids long. Trimming shortened V by 5 bases and J by 4 bases, and 12 bases separated the two germline ends. Germline V gene sequence: CDR1 SGHTA, CDR2 FQGTGA. Here the CDR3 DNA reads TGTGCCAGCAGCAGGGACCCGACTTACAATGAGCAGTTCTTC. Translating it yields CASSRDPTYNEQFF.